This TCR beta chain was identified during a study of post-analysis software for immune sequencing data (dated by TCRdb to about 2015). With respect to the entire study: The recorded disease courses included relapsing-remitting, secondary progressive and progressive-relapsing multiple sclerosis, and some patients had no subtype annotation. The patient repertoires were set against approximately 10 previously published healthy control repertoires from donors whose ages ranged from about 6 to 27 years. A subset of samples was prepared in parallel using single-end sample barcoding, then pooled and co-amplified after Illumina adapter ligation. Overall study outcomes, separate from this receptor: Roughly 5 TRBV segments, including TRBV5-6, TRBV5-1 and TRBV20-1, were significantly more frequent in patients than controls. The multiple sclerosis patient group was slightly younger than the control group. Normalized Chao1 diversity was significantly lower in multiple sclerosis patients than controls, suggesting substantial peripheral T-cell clonal expansion. Direct clustering with F measure showed strong co-clustering of samples prepared in the same batch, prompting a batch-effect correction.

This clonotype was counted many times. Its antigen remains unidentified. The input lacks base qualities; no much larger clone sits a single base away. From the cysteine through the phenylalanine, the CDR3 covers 13 amino acids. Here the CDR3 DNA is all that survives: 39 bases in frame from base 1. CDR1 and CDR2 were assigned from the germline V gene (reference sequence) as LNHNV and YYDKDF. V was cut back by 0 bases and J by 5 bases, leaving a gap of 6 bases between them. The library came from PCR. Sequencing was carried out with an Illumina HiSeq 2500. To reduce PCR and sequencing biases, unique molecular identifiers were built into the TCR beta cDNA libraries. Some 500,000 cDNA molecules were obtained for every 1 to 10 million input T cells, so each molecule roughly corresponded to one T cell. Patient libraries were prepared and sequenced with the same protocol used for the earlier healthy control dataset. Samples belonging to the same batch were prepared together, multiplexed and sequenced on a shared HiSeq lane. The published analysis was carried out like this. MIGEC handled the raw barcoded reads, throwing out single-read molecular identifier groups before consensus assembly and CDR3 extraction. Clonotype tables were post-analysed with VDJtools, normalizing diversity by down-sampling all datasets to the smallest sample size. Repertoire overlap clustering matched CDR3 amino acid but not nucleotide sequences to correct batch-related cross-sample contamination. TCRdb trimmed the raw reads at Q25, called clones with MiXCR and kept productive beta chains. One record per CDR3 amino acid sequence lists the most common genes and DNA. The V and J calls and clone size are TCRdb's, not the authors'. This sample comprises approximately 150,000 distinct CDR3 sequences, about 30% of them detected only once. In total, the top ten clones hold about 1.6% of the sample.

To demonstrate the VDJtools post-analysis software, the study profiled TCR beta repertoires from the peripheral blood of some 13 young patients with multiple sclerosis. The patients with multiple sclerosis were children and adolescents between about 6 and 15 years of age. This TCR derives from a girl aged 10-17 years with multiple sclerosis. The chain is encoded by TRBV15 joined to TRBJ2-3, with no confidently assigned D gene. The specimen sequenced was blood. The nucleotide sequence reads TGTGCCACCAGCAGAGATGGGTTAGATACGCAGTATTTT. Protein translation: CATSRDGLDTQYF.